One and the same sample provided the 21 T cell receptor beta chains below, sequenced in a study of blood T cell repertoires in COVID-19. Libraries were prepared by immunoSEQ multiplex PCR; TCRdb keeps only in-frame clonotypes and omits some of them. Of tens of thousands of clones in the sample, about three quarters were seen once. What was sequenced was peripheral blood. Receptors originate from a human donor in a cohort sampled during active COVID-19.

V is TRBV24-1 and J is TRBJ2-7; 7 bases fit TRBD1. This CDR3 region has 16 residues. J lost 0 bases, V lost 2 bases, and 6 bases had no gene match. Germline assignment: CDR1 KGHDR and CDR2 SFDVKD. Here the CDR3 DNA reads TGTGCCACCAGTGATTCCTCCGGGACAGCCTCCTACGAGCAGTACTTC. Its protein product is CATSDSSGTASYEQYF.

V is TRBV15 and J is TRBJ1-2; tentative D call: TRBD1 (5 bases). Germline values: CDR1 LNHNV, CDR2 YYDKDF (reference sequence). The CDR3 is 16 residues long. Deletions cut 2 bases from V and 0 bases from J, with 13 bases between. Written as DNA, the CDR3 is TGTGCCACCAGCAGACGGGGGGAAGGAGCTAACTATGGCTACACCTTC. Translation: CATSRRGEGANYGYTF.

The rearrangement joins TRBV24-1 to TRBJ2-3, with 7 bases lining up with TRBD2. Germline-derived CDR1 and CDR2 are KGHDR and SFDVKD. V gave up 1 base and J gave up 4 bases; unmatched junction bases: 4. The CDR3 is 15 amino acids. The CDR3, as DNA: TGTGCCACCAGTGATTTTGGGGGAGGGCCAGATACGCAGTATTTT. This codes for CATSDFGGGPDTQYF.

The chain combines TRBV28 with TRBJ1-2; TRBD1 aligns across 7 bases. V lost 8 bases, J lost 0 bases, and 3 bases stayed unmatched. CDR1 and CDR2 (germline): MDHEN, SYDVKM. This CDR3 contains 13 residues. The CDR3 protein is CASGTASNYGYTF. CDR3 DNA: TGTGCCAGCGGGACAGCCTCTAACTATGGCTACACCTTC.

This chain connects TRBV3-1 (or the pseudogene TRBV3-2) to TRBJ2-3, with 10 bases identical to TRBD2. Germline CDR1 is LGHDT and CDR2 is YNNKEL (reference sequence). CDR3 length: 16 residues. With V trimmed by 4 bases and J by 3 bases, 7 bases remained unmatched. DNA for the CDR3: TGTGCCAGCAGCCGGGTAGCGGGAGGTGGGACAGATACGCAGTATTTT. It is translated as CASSRVAGGGTDTQYF.

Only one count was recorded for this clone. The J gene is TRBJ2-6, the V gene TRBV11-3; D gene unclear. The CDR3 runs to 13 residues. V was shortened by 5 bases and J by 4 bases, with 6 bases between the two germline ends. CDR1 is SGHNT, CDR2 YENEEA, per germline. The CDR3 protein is CASSLGGANVLTF. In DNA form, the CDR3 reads TGTGCCAGCAGCCTCGGGGGGGCCAACGTCCTGACTTTC.

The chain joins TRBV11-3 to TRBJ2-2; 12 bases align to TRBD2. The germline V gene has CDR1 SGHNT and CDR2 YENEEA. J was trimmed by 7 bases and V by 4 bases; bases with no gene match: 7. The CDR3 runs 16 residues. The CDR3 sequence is CASSSGLAGYGGELFF. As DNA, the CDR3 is TGTGCCAGCAGCTCCGGACTAGCGGGGTATGGCGGGGAGCTGTTTTTT.

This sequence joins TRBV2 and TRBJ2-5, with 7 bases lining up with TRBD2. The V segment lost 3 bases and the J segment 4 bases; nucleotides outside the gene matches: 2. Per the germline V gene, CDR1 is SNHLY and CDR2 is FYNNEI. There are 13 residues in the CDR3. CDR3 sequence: CASSEAGVETQYF. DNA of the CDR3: TGTGCCAGCAGTGAGGCGGGGGTAGAGACCCAGTACTTC.

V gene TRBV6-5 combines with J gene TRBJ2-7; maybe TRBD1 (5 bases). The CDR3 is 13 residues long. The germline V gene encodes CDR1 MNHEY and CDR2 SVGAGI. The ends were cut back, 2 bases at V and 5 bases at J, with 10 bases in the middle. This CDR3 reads CASSYRGWDEQYF. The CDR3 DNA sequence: TGTGCCAGCAGTTACAGGGGTTGGGACGAGCAGTACTTC.

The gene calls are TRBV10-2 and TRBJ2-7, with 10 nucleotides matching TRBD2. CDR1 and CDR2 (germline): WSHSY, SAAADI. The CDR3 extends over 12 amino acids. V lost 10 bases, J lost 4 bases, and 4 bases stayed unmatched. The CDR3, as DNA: TGCGCCACTACTAGCGGGAAGTACGAGCAGTACTTC. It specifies CATTSGKYEQYF.

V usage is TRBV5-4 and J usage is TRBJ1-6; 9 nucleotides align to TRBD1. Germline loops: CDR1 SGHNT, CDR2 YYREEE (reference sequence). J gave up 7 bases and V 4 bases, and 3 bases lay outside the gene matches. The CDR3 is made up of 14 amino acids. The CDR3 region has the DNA TGTGCCAGCAGCCCCGGACAGGGGAATTCACCCCTCCACTTT. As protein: CASSPGQGNSPLHF.

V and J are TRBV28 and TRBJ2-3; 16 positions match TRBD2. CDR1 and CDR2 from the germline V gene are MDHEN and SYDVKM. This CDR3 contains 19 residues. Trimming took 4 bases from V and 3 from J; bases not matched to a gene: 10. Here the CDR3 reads CASSYPGLAGGPGTDTQYF. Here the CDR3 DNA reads TGTGCCAGCAGTTACCCGGGACTAGCGGGAGGGCCGGGTACAGATACGCAGTATTTT. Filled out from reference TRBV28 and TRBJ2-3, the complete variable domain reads DVKVTQSSRYLVKRTGEKVFLECVQDMDHENMFWYRQDPGLGLRLIYFSYDVKMKEKGDIPEGYSVSREKKERFSLILESASTNQTSMYLCASSYPGLAGGPGTDTQYFGPGTRLTVL.

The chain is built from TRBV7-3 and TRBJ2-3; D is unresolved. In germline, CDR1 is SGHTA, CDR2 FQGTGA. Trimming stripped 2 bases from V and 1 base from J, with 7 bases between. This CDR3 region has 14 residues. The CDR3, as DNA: TGTGCCAGCAGCTTATTCCCAGGCACAGATACGCAGTATTTT. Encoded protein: CASSLFPGTDTQYF.

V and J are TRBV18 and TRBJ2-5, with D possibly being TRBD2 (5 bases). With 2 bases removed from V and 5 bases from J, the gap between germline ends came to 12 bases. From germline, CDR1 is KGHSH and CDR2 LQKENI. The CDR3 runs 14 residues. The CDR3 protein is CASSPYPGWETQYF. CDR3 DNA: TGTGCCAGCTCACCATACCCGGGATGGGAGACCCAGTACTTC.

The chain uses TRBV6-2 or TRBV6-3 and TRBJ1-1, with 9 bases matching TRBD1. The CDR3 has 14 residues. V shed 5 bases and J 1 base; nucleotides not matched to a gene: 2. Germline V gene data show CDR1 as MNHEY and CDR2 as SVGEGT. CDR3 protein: CASSADRGNTEAFF. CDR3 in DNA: TGTGCCAGCAGTGCGGACAGGGGGAACACTGAAGCTTTCTTT.

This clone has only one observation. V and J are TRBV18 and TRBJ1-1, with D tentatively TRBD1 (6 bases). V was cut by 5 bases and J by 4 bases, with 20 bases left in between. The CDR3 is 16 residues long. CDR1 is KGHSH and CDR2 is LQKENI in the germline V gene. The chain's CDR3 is CASSKDSPSRGTEAFF. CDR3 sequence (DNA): TGTGCCAGCTCAAAGGACAGTCCAAGTCGGGGCACTGAAGCTTTCTTT.

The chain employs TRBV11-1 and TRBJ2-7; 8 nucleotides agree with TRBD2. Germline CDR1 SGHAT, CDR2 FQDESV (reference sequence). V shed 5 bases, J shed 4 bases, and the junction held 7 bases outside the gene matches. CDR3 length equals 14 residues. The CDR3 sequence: CASSPKLAAYEQYF. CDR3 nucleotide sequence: TGTGCCAGCAGCCCTAAACTAGCGGCATACGAGCAGTACTTC.

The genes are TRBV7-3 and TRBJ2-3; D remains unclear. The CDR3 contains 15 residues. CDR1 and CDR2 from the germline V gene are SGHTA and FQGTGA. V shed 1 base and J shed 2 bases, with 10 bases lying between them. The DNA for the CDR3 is TGTGCCAGCAGCTTAAGGCCATCATACACAGATACGCAGTATTTT. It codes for CASSLRPSYTDTQYF.

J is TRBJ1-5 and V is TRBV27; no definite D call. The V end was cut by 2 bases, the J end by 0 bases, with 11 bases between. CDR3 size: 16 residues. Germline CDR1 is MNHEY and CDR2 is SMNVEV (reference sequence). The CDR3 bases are TGTGCCAGCAGTTTACCGGTGTTTAATAGCAATCAGCCCCAGCATTTT. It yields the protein CASSLPVFNSNQPQHF.

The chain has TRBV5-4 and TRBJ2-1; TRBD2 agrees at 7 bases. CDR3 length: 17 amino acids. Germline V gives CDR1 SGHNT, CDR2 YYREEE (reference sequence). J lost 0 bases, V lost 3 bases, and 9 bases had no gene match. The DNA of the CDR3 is TGTGCCAGCAGCTGGGGGGGGAGAGGGAACTCCTACAATGAGCAGTTCTTC. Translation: CASSWGGRGNSYNEQFF.

CDR3 in amino acids: CASTPRGRTNEKLFF. The DNA of the CDR3 is TGTGCCAGTACCCCCCGCGGGCGGACTAATGAAAAACTGTTTTTT. The chain links TRBV19 to TRBJ1-4, with D hard to call. The CDR3 sequence is 15 residues long. Germline CDR1 and CDR2: LNHDA and SQIVND (reference sequence). The germline V and J ends were trimmed by 7 bases and 2 bases, with 14 bases remaining between them.